Listed below are T cell receptor beta chains from one sample, sequenced in a study of patients and donors after allogeneic stem cell transplantation. TCRdb re-derived calls from the RT-PCR reads in MiXCR, one entry per CDR3 protein. The table records about a million distinct CDR3 sequences, roughly 18% of them present only once. Sequencing was carried out using blood, either unsorted or a sorted T cell fraction (not recorded which). Receptors originate from a human donor who was either an allogeneic HSCT recipient or a stem cell or donor lymphocyte infusion donor (not recorded which). It is not recorded whose cells these are; they may come from a transplant donor. Each CDR3 is given with its conserved first and last residue. Fields, in order: clone size, D gene, V gene, J gene, CDR3 DNA, CDR3 protein. D genes are given only for firm matches. Not all rows give a size; the values are once, few, many and, for expanded clones, a class.

size: NA; D: TRBD2; V: TRBV4-1; J: TRBJ2-7; DNA: TGCGCCAGCAGCCAACTTAGCGGGGGGGCCTACGAGCAGTACTTC; CDR3: CASSQLSGGAYEQYF
size: NA; D: NA; V: TRBV20-1; J: TRBJ2-5; DNA: TGCAGTGCTAGAGCTCCCCATTGGGTGAGTCCGGAGGCCCAGTACTTC; CDR3: CSARAPHWVSPEAQYF
size: NA; D: NA; V: TRBV5-6; J: TRBJ1-5; DNA: TGTGCCAGCAGCCCAGGGGCTGGGAGCAATCAGCCCCAGCATTTT; CDR3: CASSPGAGSNQPQHF
size: few; D: NA; V: TRBV7-6; J: TRBJ1-1; DNA: TGTGCCAGCAGCCCACAGCCTTCCACAGGGACTGAAGCTTTCTTT; CDR3: CASSPQPSTGTEAFF
size: NA; D: NA; V: TRBV11-1; J: TRBJ1-1; DNA: TGTGCCAGCAGCCAGGCCCGTATTGTGGATGCTTTCTTT; CDR3: CASSQARIVDAFF
size: few; D: NA; V: TRBV28; J: TRBJ1-5; DNA: TGTGCCAGCAGTTCCCCAGGGTACAATCAGCCCCAGCATTTT; CDR3: CASSSPGYNQPQHF
size: NA; D: NA; V: TRBV6-5; J: TRBJ2-7; DNA: TGTGCCAGCAGTTACAGTCTGTCGGGCCTTTACGAGCAGTACTTC; CDR3: CASSYSLSGLYEQYF
size: few; D: TRBD1; V: TRBV24-1; J: TRBJ1-5; DNA: TGTGCCACCAGCCCGGGACAGGACTTTAGCAATCAGCCCCAGCATTTT; CDR3: CATSPGQDFSNQPQHF
size: NA; D: NA; V: TRBV11-2; J: TRBJ1-3; DNA: TGTGCCAGCAGCTTATTGGGGGCAAAGGGAAACACCATATATTTT; CDR3: CASSLLGAKGNTIYF
size: few; D: NA; V: TRBV7-2; J: TRBJ2-2; DNA: TGTGCCAGCAGCCGACCAAAGGGCCGGACCGGGGAGCTGTTTTTT; CDR3: CASSRPKGRTGELFF
size: few; D: NA; V: TRBV4-1; J: TRBJ2-5; DNA: TGCGCCAGCAGCCAACACCTTGGGGAAGAGACCCAGTACTTC; CDR3: CASSQHLGEETQYF
size: NA; D: NA; V: TRBV20-1; J: TRBJ2-7; DNA: TGCAGTGCTAGGTCGCCGGGGTACTCCTACGAGCAGTACTTC; CDR3: CSARSPGYSYEQYF
size: few; D: TRBD1; V: TRBV4-3; J: TRBJ2-2; DNA: TGCGCCAGCAGCCATGAACAGGGGTTTGGCACCGGGGAGCTGTTTTTT; CDR3: CASSHEQGFGTGELFF
size: few; D: NA; V: TRBV4-2; J: TRBJ1-2; DNA: TGTGCCAGCAGCCAGGGGGACAATTTATATGGCTACACCTTC; CDR3: CASSQGDNLYGYTF
size: NA; D: NA; V: TRBV4-1; J: TRBJ2-7; DNA: TGCGCCAGCAGCCAAAAGGAGGGAAGCTACGAGCAGTACTTC; CDR3: CASSQKEGSYEQYF
size: NA; D: TRBD2; V: TRBV20-1; J: TRBJ2-6; DNA: TGCAGTGCTAGTTCACTAGCGGGAGCAGGGGCCAACGTCCTGACTTTC; CDR3: CSASSLAGAGANVLTF
size: NA; D: NA; V: TRBV9; J: TRBJ2-2; DNA: TGTGCCAGCAGCGTAGCCCTTGGGGGCGGGGAGCTGTTTTTT; CDR3: CASSVALGGGELFF
size: few; D: NA; V: TRBV6-5; J: TRBJ2-7; DNA: TGTGCCAGCAGTTCTCCCTTAGGGCAGGCCTTCTACGAGCAGTACTTC; CDR3: CASSSPLGQAFYEQYF
size: few; D: TRBD1; V: TRBV5-1; J: TRBJ1-2; DNA: TGCGCCAGCAGCCCCGGGGAACAGGGGCGCTCTTATGGCTACACCTTC; CDR3: CASSPGEQGRSYGYTF
size: NA; D: TRBD2; V: TRBV12-3/TRBV12-4; J: TRBJ2-2; DNA: TGTGCCAGCAATCCGTTGGGGAGGGCCGGGGAGCTGTTTTTT; CDR3: CASNPLGRAGELFF
size: NA; D: NA; V: TRBV6-2/TRBV6-3; J: TRBJ2-1; DNA: TGTGCCAGCAGTTTAGACGGGGGGCGCTACAATGAGCAGTTCTTC; CDR3: CASSLDGGRYNEQFF
size: NA; D: TRBD1; V: TRBV5-4; J: TRBJ2-1; DNA: TGTGCCAGCAGCCCCCAGGGGGCCCGGGGCAATGAGCAGTTCTTC; CDR3: CASSPQGARGNEQFF
size: few; D: TRBD1; V: TRBV7-2; J: TRBJ1-5; DNA: TGTGCCAGCAGCGCCGGACAGGGGGATAGCAATCAGCCCCAGCATTTT; CDR3: CASSAGQGDSNQPQHF
size: NA; D: NA; V: TRBV5-5; J: TRBJ1-5; DNA: TGTGCCAGCAGCTTGACTATCGTCGGGTTGCGGCCCCAGCATTTT; CDR3: CASSLTIVGLRPQHF
size: NA; D: NA; V: TRBV19; J: TRBJ2-7; DNA: TGTGCCAGTAGTCCGCGGACAATCCTGACAGGCTACGAGCAGTACTTC; CDR3: CASSPRTILTGYEQYF
size: NA; D: NA; V: TRBV6-5; J: TRBJ1-1; DNA: TGTGCCAGCAGTTACTTTGGCGGGGGACTTAACACTGAAGCTTTCTTT; CDR3: CASSYFGGGLNTEAFF
size: few; D: NA; V: TRBV3-1; J: TRBJ2-1; DNA: TGTGCCAGCAGCCAAGATCCCTCCCGGCGCTCCTACAATGAGCAGTTCTTC; CDR3: CASSQDPSRRSYNEQFF
size: few; D: NA; V: TRBV27; J: TRBJ2-7; DNA: TGTGCCAGCAGTTTTTTGCGGGGTGCATCCTACGAGCAGTACTTC; CDR3: CASSFLRGASYEQYF
size: few; D: NA; V: TRBV29-1; J: TRBJ1-2; DNA: TGCAGCGTGGCGCGGGGAGGGGAAAGGGTTGGCTACACCTTC; CDR3: CSVARGGERVGYTF
size: few; D: TRBD2; V: TRBV6-5; J: TRBJ2-7; DNA: TGTGCCAGCAGGCGGGAGAACTACGAGCAGTACTTC; CDR3: CASRRENYEQYF
size: many; D: NA; V: TRBV5-1; J: TRBJ1-5; DNA: TGCGCCAGCAGCCCGGCCGGGGGTAGCAATCAGCCCCAGCATTTT; CDR3: CASSPAGGSNQPQHF
size: NA; D: NA; V: TRBV6-1; J: TRBJ1-1; DNA: TGTGCCAGCAGCCAAATTTATATGACGGGTGAAGCTTTCTTT; CDR3: CASSQIYMTGEAFF
size: few; D: TRBD2; V: TRBV12-3/TRBV12-4; J: TRBJ2-7; DNA: TGTGCCAGCAAAAAGGGCGGGGGGCGCCCCGACGAGCAGTACTTC; CDR3: CASKKGGGRPDEQYF
size: NA; D: NA; V: TRBV19; J: TRBJ1-5; DNA: TGTGCCAGTAGTCACCGGGACCGCAATCAGCCCCAGCATTTT; CDR3: CASSHRDRNQPQHF
size: NA; D: TRBD2; V: TRBV4-2; J: TRBJ2-5; DNA: TGTGCCAGCAGCCAAGAGCTGGCGGGGGTTTGGGAGACCCAGTACTTC; CDR3: CASSQELAGVWETQYF